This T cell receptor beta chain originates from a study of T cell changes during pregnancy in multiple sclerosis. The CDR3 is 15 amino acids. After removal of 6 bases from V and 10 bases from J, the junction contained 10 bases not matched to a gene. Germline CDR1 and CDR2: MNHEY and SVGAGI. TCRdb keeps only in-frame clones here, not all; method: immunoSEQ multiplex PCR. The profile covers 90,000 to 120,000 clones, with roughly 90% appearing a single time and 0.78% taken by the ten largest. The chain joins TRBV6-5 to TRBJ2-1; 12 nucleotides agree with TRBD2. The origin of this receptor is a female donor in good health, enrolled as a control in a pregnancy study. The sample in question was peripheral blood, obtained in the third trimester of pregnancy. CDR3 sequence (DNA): TGTGCCAGCAGCCCTAGCGGGGGGGCCTGGGGAGAGCAGTTCTTC. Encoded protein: CASSPSGGAWGEQFF.